This TCR beta chain was observed in a study of CD8 T cells in ankylosing spondylitis. MiXCR, run by TCRdb on the 5' RACE reads, gives a single entry per CDR3 protein. The sample includes about 300,000 distinct CDR3 sequences, around 10% of them seen just once. The CDR3 loop spans 16 amino acids. CDR1 and CDR2 (germline): MDHEN, SYDVKM. With 5 bases removed from V and 0 bases from J, the gap between germline ends came to 17 bases. At least ten counts were recorded for this clonotype. The V call is TRBV28, the J call TRBJ2-7; D unclear. Material for sequencing was blood, either unsorted or a sorted T cell fraction (not recorded which). The receptor's source is a female donor with ankylosing spondylitis or in good health (not recorded which). The CDR3 bases are TGTGCCAGCAGTCCCCCCTGGTCCGGATACTCCTACGAGCAGTACTTC. Its protein product is CASSPPWSGYSYEQYF.